The rows below give T cell receptor beta chains drawn from one sample of a study of blood T cells in healthy people across ages. TCRdb re-analysed the 5' RACE reads in MiXCR, keeping a single row per CDR3 protein. The sample includes fewer than 900,000 distinct CDR3 sequences, approximately 49% of them seen just once. What was sequenced was blood. The source is a woman aged 55-70 years in good health. Each CDR3 is given with its conserved first and last residue. The order of the fields is clone size, V gene, J gene, D gene, CDR3 DNA, CDR3 protein. The D gene is left open where the match is weak. Some rows mark clone size as missing; the rest say once, few, many or name a class of expanded clone.

abundance: -; v_gene: TRBV25-1; j_gene: TRBJ1-2; d_gene: -; CDR3nt: TGTGCCAGCAGTGAATGGGGCAGGGATCATGGCTACACCTTC; CDR3aa: CASSEWGRDHGYTF
abundance: -; v_gene: TRBV12-3/TRBV12-4; j_gene: TRBJ1-5; d_gene: -; CDR3nt: TGTGCCAGCAGAAAGAATCAGGGCCAGCCCCAGCATTTT; CDR3aa: CASRKNQGQPQHF
abundance: -; v_gene: TRBV29-1; j_gene: TRBJ2-7; d_gene: TRBD2; CDR3nt: TGCAGCGTTGAAGGGACTAGCGGGAACGACGAGCAGTACTTC; CDR3aa: CSVEGTSGNDEQYF
abundance: few; v_gene: TRBV2; j_gene: TRBJ2-1; d_gene: TRBD2; CDR3nt: TGTGCCAGCAGCGTAAGCGGGAGCGCCTACAATGAGCAGTTCTTC; CDR3aa: CASSVSGSAYNEQFF
abundance: few; v_gene: TRBV4-2; j_gene: TRBJ2-5; d_gene: -; CDR3nt: TGTGCCAGCAGCCTCGAAGGACAAGCGACCCAGTACTTC; CDR3aa: CASSLEGQATQYF
abundance: few; v_gene: TRBV7-6; j_gene: TRBJ2-7; d_gene: -; CDR3nt: TGTGCCAGCAGCTTAGCTAGACAAGACTCCTACGAGCAGTACTTC; CDR3aa: CASSLARQDSYEQYF
abundance: -; v_gene: TRBV20-1; j_gene: TRBJ2-7; d_gene: -; CDR3nt: TGCATTGCTAGCCCTACCGGCTACGAGCAGTACTTC; CDR3aa: CIASPTGYEQYF
abundance: -; v_gene: TRBV6-6; j_gene: TRBJ1-1; d_gene: -; CDR3nt: TGTGCCAGCACCCACATCCAGAGGAACACTGAAGCTTTCTTT; CDR3aa: CASTHIQRNTEAFF
abundance: -; v_gene: TRBV12-3/TRBV12-4; j_gene: TRBJ1-2; d_gene: -; CDR3nt: TGTGCCAGCAGTTTGGCAGGGGAGGTCTATGGCTACACCTTC; CDR3aa: CASSLAGEVYGYTF
abundance: -; v_gene: TRBV28; j_gene: TRBJ2-7; d_gene: TRBD1; CDR3nt: TGTGCCAGCAGTGCCGGGACAGGTGCCCACGAGCAGTACTTC; CDR3aa: CASSAGTGAHEQYF
abundance: -; v_gene: TRBV30; j_gene: TRBJ2-1; d_gene: TRBD1; CDR3nt: TGTGCCGGGAGTGGCAGGGGGAATGAGCAGTTCTTC; CDR3aa: CAGSGRGNEQFF
abundance: few; v_gene: TRBV7-2; j_gene: TRBJ2-5; d_gene: -; CDR3nt: TGTGCCAGCAGCTTCGGCTTTTTGGGGGAGACCCAGTACTTC; CDR3aa: CASSFGFLGETQYF
abundance: -; v_gene: TRBV28; j_gene: TRBJ2-7; d_gene: -; CDR3nt: TGTGCCAGCAGTATCGACAGATACGAGCAGTACTTC; CDR3aa: CASSIDRYEQYF
abundance: -; v_gene: TRBV20-1; j_gene: TRBJ2-7; d_gene: TRBD2; CDR3nt: TGCAGTGCGAGGACTAGCCCATCCTACGAGCAGTACTTC; CDR3aa: CSARTSPSYEQYF
abundance: few; v_gene: TRBV7-3; j_gene: TRBJ2-2; d_gene: -; CDR3nt: TGTGCCAGCAGCTTAGAAGCCAGGGGCGCGAACACCGGGGAGCTGTTTTTT; CDR3aa: CASSLEARGANTGELFF
abundance: few; v_gene: TRBV6-2/TRBV6-3; j_gene: TRBJ2-4; d_gene: -; CDR3nt: TGTGCCAGCCCCACCAGAGGGCCAGTCTGTGAGTTTGACAAAAACATTCAGTACTTC; CDR3aa: CASPTRGPVCEFDKNIQYF
abundance: few; v_gene: TRBV15; j_gene: TRBJ2-5; d_gene: -; CDR3nt: TGTGCCACCAGCAGGGCCAGCACTTTCCAAGAGACCCAGTACTTC; CDR3aa: CATSRASTFQETQYF
abundance: few; v_gene: TRBV5-1; j_gene: TRBJ2-3; d_gene: TRBD1; CDR3nt: TGCGCCAGCAGCACCTCAGGGGGCGCAGATACGCAGTATTTT; CDR3aa: CASSTSGGADTQYF
abundance: -; v_gene: TRBV19; j_gene: TRBJ1-2; d_gene: TRBD1; CDR3nt: TGTGCCAGTACGGTGCGGGACAGGGCAGATGGCTACACCTTC; CDR3aa: CASTVRDRADGYTF
abundance: -; v_gene: TRBV4-3; j_gene: TRBJ1-5; d_gene: -; CDR3nt: TGCGCCAGCAGCCAAGGACCAGGGGTTGGCAATCAGCCCCAGCATTTT; CDR3aa: CASSQGPGVGNQPQHF
abundance: once; v_gene: TRBV5-1; j_gene: TRBJ2-7; d_gene: -; CDR3nt: TGCGCCAGCAGCTTGACGGACAACGAGCAGTACTTC; CDR3aa: CASSLTDNEQYF
abundance: -; v_gene: TRBV6-2/TRBV6-3; j_gene: TRBJ1-5; d_gene: -; CDR3nt: TGTGCCAGCAGTAGGAAGGGGTATAGCAATCAGCCCCAGCATTTT; CDR3aa: CASSRKGYSNQPQHF
abundance: -; v_gene: TRBV7-9; j_gene: TRBJ1-1; d_gene: -; CDR3nt: TGTGCCAGCGCGAGGGGGGGGAACACTGAAGCTTTCTTT; CDR3aa: CASARGGNTEAFF
abundance: -; v_gene: TRBV20-1; j_gene: TRBJ1-5; d_gene: TRBD1; CDR3nt: TGCAGTGCGCCGGGACAGTGGGATCAGCCCCAGCATTTT; CDR3aa: CSAPGQWDQPQHF
abundance: -; v_gene: TRBV5-1; j_gene: TRBJ2-6; d_gene: -; CDR3nt: TGCGCCAGCAGCTTGGCGATAGGTTTCTCTGGGGCCAACGTCCCGACTTTC; CDR3aa: CASSLAIGFSGANVPTF
abundance: few; v_gene: TRBV7-9; j_gene: TRBJ2-3; d_gene: -; CDR3nt: TGTGCCAGCAGCTTCCTATTCCCAGATACGCAGTATTTT; CDR3aa: CASSFLFPDTQYF
abundance: -; v_gene: TRBV7-9; j_gene: TRBJ2-1; d_gene: -; CDR3nt: TGTGCCAGCAGCTTCACCAGGGGTGAGCAGTTCTTC; CDR3aa: CASSFTRGEQFF
abundance: -; v_gene: TRBV7-9; j_gene: TRBJ2-1; d_gene: TRBD2; CDR3nt: TGTGCCAGCAGGCATGGACTAGCGAGTTACAATGAGCAGTTCTTC; CDR3aa: CASRHGLASYNEQFF
abundance: -; v_gene: TRBV9; j_gene: TRBJ2-7; d_gene: -; CDR3nt: TGTGCCATCAGCGTAGAGCCGGCAGGGTCGACCTACGAGCAGTACTTC; CDR3aa: CAISVEPAGSTYEQYF
abundance: few; v_gene: TRBV9; j_gene: TRBJ2-1; d_gene: -; CDR3nt: TGTGCCAGCAGCGCAATAACGACGGGGGAGCAGTTCTTC; CDR3aa: CASSAITTGEQFF
abundance: -; v_gene: TRBV20-1; j_gene: TRBJ2-7; d_gene: TRBD2; CDR3nt: TGCAGTGCTAGAGGGATGGTTAGAGCGGGAGGTCAGGACGAGCAGTACTTC; CDR3aa: CSARGMVRAGGQDEQYF
abundance: -; v_gene: TRBV21-1; j_gene: TRBJ2-5; d_gene: -; CDR3nt: TGTGCCAGCAGCAAGGGACCAGGGGGGGCCCCCTCGTTAGGTGAGACCCAGTACTTC; CDR3aa: CASSKGPGGAPSLGETQYF
abundance: few; v_gene: TRBV29-1; j_gene: TRBJ1-4; d_gene: -; CDR3nt: TGCAGCGTTGAAGACAGGGAGGGTAATGAAAAACTGTTTTTT; CDR3aa: CSVEDREGNEKLFF
abundance: -; v_gene: TRBV6-2/TRBV6-3; j_gene: TRBJ1-4; d_gene: TRBD1; CDR3nt: TGTGCCAGCAGTTCCCGGACAGGGAATGAAAAACTGTTTTTT; CDR3aa: CASSSRTGNEKLFF
abundance: many; v_gene: TRBV4-3; j_gene: TRBJ2-1; d_gene: -; CDR3nt: TGCGCCAGCAGCCGGGGCAGCGGTTCCTACAATGAGCAGTTCTTC; CDR3aa: CASSRGSGSYNEQFF
abundance: -; v_gene: TRBV9; j_gene: TRBJ2-4; d_gene: -; CDR3nt: TGTGCCAGCAGCGTCGGCCAGGGAACCAAAAACATTCAGTACTTC; CDR3aa: CASSVGQGTKNIQYF
abundance: -; v_gene: TRBV5-4; j_gene: TRBJ2-1; d_gene: -; CDR3nt: TGTGCCAGCAGCTTGGGCGCGCGGAGGGCTTACAATGAGCAGTTCTTC; CDR3aa: CASSLGARRAYNEQFF
abundance: -; v_gene: TRBV20-1; j_gene: TRBJ2-7; d_gene: -; CDR3nt: TGCAGTGCTAAATATGTGGACGAGCAGTACTTC; CDR3aa: CSAKYVDEQYF
abundance: -; v_gene: TRBV7-2; j_gene: TRBJ1-2; d_gene: -; CDR3nt: TGTGCCAGCAGCTTAGCTCTTACTAACTATGGCTACACCTTC; CDR3aa: CASSLALTNYGYTF
abundance: -; v_gene: TRBV6-5; j_gene: TRBJ2-7; d_gene: -; CDR3nt: TGTGCCAGCAGTCCGACTAGAAAGGACGAGCAGTACTTC; CDR3aa: CASSPTRKDEQYF
abundance: -; v_gene: TRBV28; j_gene: TRBJ2-7; d_gene: TRBD1; CDR3nt: TGTGCCAGCAGCTCAGTGGGGCAGGGGGCCTACGAGCAGTACTTC; CDR3aa: CASSSVGQGAYEQYF
abundance: -; v_gene: TRBV5-1; j_gene: TRBJ1-5; d_gene: -; CDR3nt: TGCGCCAGCAGCTTGGGGCAGGGAGGTAGCAGCAATCAGCCCCAGCATTTT; CDR3aa: CASSLGQGGSSNQPQHF
abundance: -; v_gene: TRBV7-2; j_gene: TRBJ2-5; d_gene: TRBD2; CDR3nt: TGTGCCAGCAGCTTTGGACTAGCGGGAGGGCCTGGGGAGACCCAGTACTTC; CDR3aa: CASSFGLAGGPGETQYF
abundance: -; v_gene: TRBV12-3/TRBV12-4; j_gene: TRBJ2-5; d_gene: TRBD1; CDR3nt: TGTGCCAGCAGTCGGGGGACAGGGGGCAGGAAGACCCAGTACTTC; CDR3aa: CASSRGTGGRKTQYF
abundance: few; v_gene: TRBV3-1; j_gene: TRBJ2-7; d_gene: -; CDR3nt: TGTGCCAGCAGCCCACGCGGGTCGACAAACTACGAGCAGTACTTC; CDR3aa: CASSPRGSTNYEQYF
abundance: once; v_gene: TRBV20-1; j_gene: TRBJ2-1; d_gene: -; CDR3nt: TGCAGTGCTAGAGATAGGGAGCGCCGCTCCTACAATGAGCAGTTCTTC; CDR3aa: CSARDRERRSYNEQFF
abundance: -; v_gene: TRBV5-6; j_gene: TRBJ2-7; d_gene: TRBD1; CDR3nt: TGTGCCAGCAGCAGGCAGGGGGTCTTTTACGAGCAGTACTTC; CDR3aa: CASSRQGVFYEQYF
abundance: -; v_gene: TRBV7-2; j_gene: TRBJ2-3; d_gene: -; CDR3nt: TGTGCCAGCAGCTCCTCCCCCGCTGATACGCAGTATTTT; CDR3aa: CASSSSPADTQYF
abundance: -; v_gene: TRBV27; j_gene: TRBJ2-3; d_gene: -; CDR3nt: TGTGCCAGCAGTTTACGGGGGGCCGGGAGCGGAAAAACAGATAGGCAGTATTTT; CDR3aa: CASSLRGAGSGKTDRQYF
abundance: few; v_gene: TRBV27; j_gene: TRBJ2-3; d_gene: -; CDR3nt: TGTGCCAGCAGTTCCACCACAGATACGCAGTATTTT; CDR3aa: CASSSTTDTQYF
abundance: -; v_gene: TRBV5-5; j_gene: TRBJ2-6; d_gene: -; CDR3nt: TGTGCCAGCAGCCTGGTGGGGTATGGGGCCAACGTCCTGACTTTC; CDR3aa: CASSLVGYGANVLTF
abundance: once; v_gene: TRBV20-1; j_gene: TRBJ1-6; d_gene: -; CDR3nt: TGCAGTGCTAGAGAGGGGGGGTCAGCTGGTGATTCACCCCTCCACTTT; CDR3aa: CSAREGGSAGDSPLHF
abundance: few; v_gene: TRBV28; j_gene: TRBJ2-7; d_gene: -; CDR3nt: TGTGCCAGCAGGAGGTCGGGGTACGAGCAGTACTTC; CDR3aa: CASRRSGYEQYF
abundance: -; v_gene: TRBV25-1; j_gene: TRBJ1-4; d_gene: -; CDR3nt: TGTGCCAGCAGTGGATTTAGACAGTTGGGCGCAACTAATGAAAAACTGTTTTTT; CDR3aa: CASSGFRQLGATNEKLFF
abundance: -; v_gene: TRBV13; j_gene: TRBJ2-7; d_gene: TRBD1; CDR3nt: TGTGCCAGCAGCTTACGCTGGACAGGGGGGTTAGGCGAGCAGTACTTC; CDR3aa: CASSLRWTGGLGEQYF